The entry below gives a single T cell receptor (beta chain) sequence along with its context. This record belongs to a study of blood T cell repertoires in COVID-19. Turning to the study itself: Material from acute and convalescent COVID-19 was sourced from the United States, Italy and Spain. T cells, B-cell-depleted T cells, or PBMCs supplied cDNA or gDNA.

The table came from immunoSEQ multiplex PCR; TCRdb's copy has only in-frame clones and leaves some out. The sample records 60,000 to 70,000 clones, 75% to 90% being singletons. Sequencing was carried out using peripheral blood. The TCR originated in a man in his forties with COVID-19, enrolled during active disease.

CDR3 in DNA: TGTGCCAGCAGCCCAGACAGGGCGCGTTATGGCTACACCTTC. Translation gives CASSPDRARYGYTF. The V and J genes are TRBV11-2 and TRBJ1-2, with TRBD1 identical over 7 bases. There are 14 residues in the CDR3. V lost 5 bases, J lost 5 bases, and 8 bases stayed unmatched. Germline CDR1 reads SGHAT; CDR2 reads FQNNGV.